The clone carrying this T cell receptor (beta chain) was counted between two and nine times. The use of genomic DNA as template underpinned the TCR beta VDJ and CDR3 profiling. TCRdb re-called the reads with MiXCR, one entry per CDR3 protein. The data show roughly 86,000 distinct CDR3 sequences, over 35% seen once. The sample originates from a study of CD8+CD57+ T cells in acquired aplastic anemia. The germline V gene encodes CDR1 MGHRA and CDR2 YSYEKL. The germline V and J ends were trimmed by 4 bases and 0 bases, with 16 bases remaining between them. The length of the CDR3 is 17 residues. This TCR derives from a human donor in good health, serving as a control. Material for sequencing was sorted CD4+, CD8+, or CD8+CD57+ T cells (not recorded which) from PBMCs. The chain uses TRBV4-1 and TRBJ2-1; D may match TRBD1 or TRBD2 (5 bases each). DNA for the CDR3: TGCGCCAGCAGCCCCAACCTCCTGGGGGTCTCCTACAATGAGCAGTTCTTC. The encoded protein is CASSPNLLGVSYNEQFF.